Presented here are 7 T cell receptor beta chains from one specimen sequenced in a study of shared clonotypes between healthy human individuals (dated by TCRdb to 2020 to 2021). The method was the immunoSEQ multiplex PCR assay. Imported from immuneACCESS, the table was reduced by TCRdb to in-frame sequences with V and J called. These copies leave out some clones; in studies compared against another copy, an unresolved V gene accounts for under half, and the cause of the remainder is not known. Here the sample has 2 million to 2.5 million clones; 90% to 96% occur a single time. Around 0.13% of the sample is held by the ten biggest clonotypes. Sequencing input: naive CD4+ T cells sorted from blood. The meaning of the sample's cell subset or site label: CD45RA+ positively selected. These receptors all stem from a man between 18 and 29 years old in good health.

The chain uses TRBV4-3 and TRBJ1-2, with D unresolved. The CDR3 has 15 amino acids. CDR1 and CDR2 from the germline V gene are LGHNA and YSLEER. The ends were cut back, 0 bases at V and 4 bases at J, with 12 bases in the middle. The CDR3 here is CASSQEPGLSYGYTF. CDR3 bases: TGCGCCAGCAGCCAAGAGCCCGGACTCAGCTATGGCTACACCTTC.

The chain joins TRBV19 to TRBJ2-7, with 10 bases matching TRBD2. With V trimmed by 5 bases and J by 3 bases, 7 bases remained unmatched. In germline, CDR1 is LNHDA, CDR2 SQIVND (reference sequence). There are 15 residues in the CDR3. In DNA form, the CDR3 reads TGTGCCAGTAGTTATAGTCCTAGCGGGAGCTACGAGCAGTACTTC. Protein product: CASSYSPSGSYEQYF. The full variable domain, its missing parts supplied by reference TRBV19 and TRBJ2-7, is DGGITQSPKYLFRKEGQNVTLSCEQNLNHDAMYWYRQDPGQGLRLIYYSQIVNDFQKGDIAEGYSVSREKKESFPLTVTSAQKNPTAFYLCASSYSPSGSYEQYFGPGTRLTVT.

The chain uses TRBV21-1 and TRBJ2-7; TRBD1 reflects the table's D call only, with no check against the DNA. TRBV21-1 is deemed a pseudogene. The CDR3 is 15 amino acids. The CDR3 bases are TGTGCCAGCAGCAAACAGGGGATAGGCTCCTACGAGCAGTACTTC. Its translation: CASSKQGIGSYEQYF.

V usage is TRBV18 and J usage is TRBJ1-2; 7 positions agree with TRBD1. CDR3 length: 15 amino acids. Germline V CDR1 and CDR2: KGHSH, LQKENI. The trim removed 4 bases at V and 3 bases at J, leaving 8 bases unmatched. The CDR3 DNA reads TGTGCCAGCTCACTCGTGACAGGGATGGACTATGGCTACACCTTC. Protein: CASSLVTGMDYGYTF.

The rearrangement uses TRBV27 and TRBJ2-1; D might be TRBD1 (6 bases). The CDR3 sequence is 15 residues long. Trimming took 4 bases from V and 12 from J, leaving 22 bases between them. The germline gives CDR1 MNHEY, CDR2 SMNVEV (reference sequence). The CDR3 is CASSSITGTTRGQFF. DNA of the CDR3: TGTGCCAGCAGTTCGATAACCGGGACAACTCGTGGGCAGTTCTTC.

The DNA for the CDR3 is TGTGCCAGCAGTCTTTATGGGACTAGCGGGAGTAATGAGCAGTTCTTC. Protein: CASSLYGTSGSNEQFF. The chain uses TRBV11-3 and TRBJ2-1, with TRBD2 identical over 14 bases. The CDR3 is 16 amino acids. V gave up 6 bases and J gave up 7 bases; unmatched junction bases: 8. Per the germline V gene, CDR1 is SGHNT and CDR2 is YENEEA.

V usage is TRBV5-3 and J usage is TRBJ2-5; D might be TRBD2 (7 bases). TRBV5-3 is an open reading frame whose function is uncertain. The V end was cut by 1 base, the J end by 4 bases, with 17 bases between. This CDR3 contains 16 residues. The chain's CDR3 is CARSLRFPRGLETQYF. The CDR3, as DNA: TGTGCCAGAAGCTTGAGGTTTCCGCGGGGGCTAGAGACCCAGTACTTC.